This T cell receptor (beta chain) is from a study of OX40 agonist ivuxolimab in advanced cancers. Patients were ruled out by autoimmune disease history or systemic immunosuppression. Some clones are missing from TCRdb's copy, which holds only in-frame ones; the method was immunoSEQ multiplex PCR. Among about 46,000 clones listed, under 90% were seen once. A remark on this clone: Other DNA sequences within the sample encode an identical CDR3.

The TCR originated in an adult with an advanced solid tumor such as melanoma, head and neck, liver or kidney cancer. Sequences were derived from CD4+ or CD8+ T cells sorted from blood, sampled in a trial of the OX40 agonist ivuxolimab.

The CDR3 here is CASSGGVYEQYF. The DNA of the CDR3 is TGCGCCAGCAGCGGCGGGGTTTACGAGCAGTACTTC. This rearrangement joins TRBV5-1 to TRBJ2-7, with D perhaps matching TRBD2 (6 bases). V lost 4 bases and J lost 4, with 9 bases in between. CDR3 length: 12 amino acids. The germline V gene has CDR1 SGHRS and CDR2 YFSETQ.